This entry describes one T cell receptor beta chain. Its target is not known. Only in-frame clones appear in the TCRdb table, and some are missing; sequencing was by immunoSEQ multiplex PCR. The sample consists of some 170,000 clones, approximately 89% of them appearing once. It was the roughly 120-subject validation cohort, separate from the roughly 700-subject first cohort, to which the donors belonged. The sample is drawn from a study of cytomegalovirus exposure and HLA in healthy donors. Overall study: According to later analysis, the same platform produced the approximately 130 validation and 666 first-cohort repertoires.

Overall study results and limits: In vitro testing confirmed three CMV-associated chains as specific for CMV antigens.

This TCR was recovered from a man younger than 30 in good health and CMV-seropositive. Sequenced: PBMCs.

CDR3 in amino acids: CSVFSGQGTYEQYF. CDR3 DNA sequence: TGCAGCGTTTTCAGCGGACAGGGGACCTACGAGCAGTACTTC. The genes are TRBV29-1 and TRBJ2-7; the match to TRBD1 covers 9 bases. Germline lookup yields CDR1 SQVTM and CDR2 ANQGSEA. With V trimmed by 5 bases and J by 2 bases, 7 bases remained unmatched. The CDR3 sequence is 14 residues long.